The source of this T cell receptor beta chain is a study of Ad26.COV2.S vaccination and SARS-CoV-2 variants. On the study more broadly: The Ad26.COV2.S arm of the COV1001 trial was where the donor was placed.

Only in-frame clones appear in the TCRdb table, and some are missing; sequencing was by immunoSEQ multiplex PCR. Among approximately 480,000 clones listed, around nine tenths were seen once. The CDR3 is made up of 16 amino acids. Described treatment: roughly 20 received Ad26.COV2.S at low or high dose, single or two shots; 5 received placebo; per-sample allocation not given. Day 63 following the first vaccine or placebo injection was when the samples were taken. The receptor was derived from a person aged 18-60 years who received the Ad26.COV2.S COVID-19 vaccine or a placebo. V and J are TRBV1 and TRBJ2-2. TRBV1 is a listed pseudogene. The material sequenced was peripheral blood, taken in a trial of Ad26.COV2.S vaccine versus placebo. In DNA, the CDR3 is TGCACCAGCAGCCAAGATCGTTGGGATGACACCGGGGAGCTGTTTTTT. Its translation is CTSSQDRWDDTGELFF.